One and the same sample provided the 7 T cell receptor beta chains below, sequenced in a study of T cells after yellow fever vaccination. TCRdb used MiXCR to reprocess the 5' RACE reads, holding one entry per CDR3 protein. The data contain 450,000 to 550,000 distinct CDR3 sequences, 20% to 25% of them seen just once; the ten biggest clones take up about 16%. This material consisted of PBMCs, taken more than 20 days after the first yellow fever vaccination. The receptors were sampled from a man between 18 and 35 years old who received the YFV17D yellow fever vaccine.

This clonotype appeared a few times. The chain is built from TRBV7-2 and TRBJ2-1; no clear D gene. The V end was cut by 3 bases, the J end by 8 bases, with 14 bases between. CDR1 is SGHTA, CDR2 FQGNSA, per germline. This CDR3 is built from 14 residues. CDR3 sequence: CASSFGSGRDEQFF. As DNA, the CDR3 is TGTGCCAGCAGCTTTGGGTCTGGCCGAGATGAGCAGTTCTTC.

CDR3 sequence (DNA): TGTGCCACCAGTGACCCCGTGGGGGGGGCGCCAGATACGCAGTATTTT. Translation gives CATSDPVGGAPDTQYF. The V gene is TRBV24-1, the J gene TRBJ2-3, with D maybe TRBD2 (7 bases). The CDR3 totals 16 residues. CDR1 is KGHDR and CDR2 is SFDVKD in the germline V gene. Trimming took off 4 bases at V and 4 bases at J, with 17 bases between the two ends.

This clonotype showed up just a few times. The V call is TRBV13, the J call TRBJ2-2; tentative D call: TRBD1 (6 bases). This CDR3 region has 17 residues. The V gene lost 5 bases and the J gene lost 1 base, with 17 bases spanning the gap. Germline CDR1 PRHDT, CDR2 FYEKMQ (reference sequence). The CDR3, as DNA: TGTGCCAGCAGCCCCCTGTGGAGGACAGAGAACACCGGGGAGCTGTTTTTT. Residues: CASSPLWRTENTGELFF. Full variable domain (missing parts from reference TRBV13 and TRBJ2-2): AAGVIQSPRHLIKEKRETATLKCYPIPRHDTVYWYQQGPGQDPQFLISFYEKMQSDKGSIPDRFSAQQFSDYHSELNMSSLELGDSALYFCASSPLWRTENTGELFFGEGSRLTVL.

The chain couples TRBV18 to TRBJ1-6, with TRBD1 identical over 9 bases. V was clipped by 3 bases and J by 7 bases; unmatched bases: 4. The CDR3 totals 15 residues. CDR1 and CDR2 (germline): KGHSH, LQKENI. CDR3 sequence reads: CASSPVGQGNSPLHF. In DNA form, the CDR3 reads TGTGCCAGCTCACCGGTCGGACAGGGGAATTCACCCCTCCACTTT.

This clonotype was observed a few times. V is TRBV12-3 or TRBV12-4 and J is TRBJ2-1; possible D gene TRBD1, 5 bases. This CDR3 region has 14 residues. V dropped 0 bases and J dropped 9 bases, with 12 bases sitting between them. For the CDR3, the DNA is TGTGCCAGCAGTTTAGCGCGCAGGGATAGTGAGCAGTTCTTC. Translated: CASSLARRDSEQFF.

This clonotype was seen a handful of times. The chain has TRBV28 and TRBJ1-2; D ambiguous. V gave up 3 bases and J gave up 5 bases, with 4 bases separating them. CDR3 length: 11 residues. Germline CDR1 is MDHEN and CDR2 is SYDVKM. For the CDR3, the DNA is TGTGCCAGCAGTTTCTGGTATGGCTACACCTTC. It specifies CASSFWYGYTF.

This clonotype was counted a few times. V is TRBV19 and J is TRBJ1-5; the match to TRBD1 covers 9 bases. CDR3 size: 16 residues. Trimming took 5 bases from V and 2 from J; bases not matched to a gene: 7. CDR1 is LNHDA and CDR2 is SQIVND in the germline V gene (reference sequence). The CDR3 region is CASSATGGGGNQPQHF. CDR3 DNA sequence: TGTGCCAGTAGTGCCACAGGGGGCGGAGGCAATCAGCCCCAGCATTTT.